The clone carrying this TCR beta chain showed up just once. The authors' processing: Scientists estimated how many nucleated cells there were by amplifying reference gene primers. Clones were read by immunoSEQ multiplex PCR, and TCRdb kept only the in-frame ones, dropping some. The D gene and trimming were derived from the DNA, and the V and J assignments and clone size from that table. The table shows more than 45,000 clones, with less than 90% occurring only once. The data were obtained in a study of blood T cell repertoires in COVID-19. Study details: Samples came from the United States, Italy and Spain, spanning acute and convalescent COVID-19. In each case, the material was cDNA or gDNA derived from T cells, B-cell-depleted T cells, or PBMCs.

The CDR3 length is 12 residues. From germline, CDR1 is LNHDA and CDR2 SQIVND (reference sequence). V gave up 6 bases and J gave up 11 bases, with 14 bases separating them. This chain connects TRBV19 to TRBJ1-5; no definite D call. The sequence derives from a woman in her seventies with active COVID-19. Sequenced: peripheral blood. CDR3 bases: TGTGCCAGTAGACCCCAGGCGGGGACCCAGCATTTT. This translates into CASRPQAGTQHF.